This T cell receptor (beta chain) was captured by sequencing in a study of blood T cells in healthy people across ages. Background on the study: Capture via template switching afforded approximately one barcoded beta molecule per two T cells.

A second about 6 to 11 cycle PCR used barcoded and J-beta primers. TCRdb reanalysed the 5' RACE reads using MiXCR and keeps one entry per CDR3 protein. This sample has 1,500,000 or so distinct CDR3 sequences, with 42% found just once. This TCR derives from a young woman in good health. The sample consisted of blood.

The CDR3 coding sequence is TGTGCCAGCTCCGGGACAGGGCGCAATCAGCCCCAGCATTTT. Its translation is CASSGTGRNQPQHF. The chain links TRBV5-5 to TRBJ1-5; 9 nucleotides align to TRBD1. This CDR3 has 14 residues. Germline CDR1 and CDR2: SGHKS and YYEKEE (reference sequence). V lost 7 bases to trimming and J lost 2 bases; unmatched junction nucleotides: 4.